These 20 T cell receptor beta chains originate from one sample sequenced in a study of OX40 agonist ivuxolimab in advanced cancers. Clones were read by immunoSEQ multiplex PCR, and TCRdb kept only the in-frame ones, dropping some. The table shows fewer than 60,000 clones, with around 87% occurring only once. This specimen was CD4+ or CD8+ T cells sorted from blood, taken in a trial of the OX40 agonist ivuxolimab. The receptors here all came from an adult with an advanced solid tumor such as melanoma, head and neck, liver or kidney cancer.

J is TRBJ1-5 and V is TRBV6-5; D gene ambiguous. The germline CDR1 and CDR2 sequences are MNHEY and SVGAGI. The CDR3 extends over 13 amino acids. V lost 6 bases to trimming and J lost 6 bases, with 12 bases between them. The CDR3 sequence: CASSPVGLQPQHF. CDR3 in DNA: TGTGCCAGCAGCCCCGTCGGCCTTCAGCCCCAGCATTTT.

The rearrangement uses TRBV6-5 and TRBJ1-3; D gene uncertain. CDR3 length: 15 residues. V lost 2 bases to trimming and J lost 1 base, with 9 bases between them. Germline assignment: CDR1 MNHEY and CDR2 SVGAGI. The CDR3 reads CASSYATQSGNTIYF. DNA for the CDR3: TGTGCCAGCAGTTACGCGACACAATCTGGAAACACCATATATTTT.

This clone was observed once. This chain connects TRBV7-2 to TRBJ2-4, with a tentative D call TRBD2 (6 bases). Germline lookup yields CDR1 SGHTA and CDR2 FQGNSA. Trimming pared 4 bases from V and 6 bases from J, leaving 13 bases between. The CDR3 runs 14 residues. CDR3 residues: CASSSRLDGNIQYF. For the CDR3, the DNA is TGTGCCAGCAGCTCGAGACTAGACGGAAACATTCAGTACTTC.

The chain carries TRBV19 and TRBJ1-1, with TRBD1 matching 7 bases. In germline, CDR1 is LNHDA, CDR2 SQIVND (reference sequence). V gave up 6 bases and J gave up 9 bases; unmatched junction bases: 10. The CDR3 spans 13 residues. CDR3 nucleotides: TGTGCCAGTAGCGACCGACAGGGCGATAAAGCTTTCTTT. Translation: CASSDRQGDKAFF.

This chain links TRBV13 with TRBJ2-3; no reliable D call. Germline CDR1 reads PRHDT; CDR2 reads FYEKMQ (reference sequence). V was pared by 5 bases and J by 2 bases, with 11 bases between. The CDR3 has 14 amino acids. The CDR3 bases are TGTGCCAGCAGCCCACCCGGGCCCACAGATACGCAGTATTTT. It encodes CASSPPGPTDTQYF.

This clone showed up just once. This chain connects TRBV9 to TRBJ1-6; D ambiguous. CDR3 size: 13 residues. CDR1 SGDLS and CDR2 YYNGEE come from the germline V gene. V dropped 4 bases and J dropped 10 bases, with 12 bases sitting between them. CDR3 protein: CASSPSQASPLHF. CDR3 bases: TGTGCCAGCAGCCCCTCTCAAGCGTCACCCCTCCACTTT.

The CDR3 coding sequence is TGTGCCAGCAGTGAGGCCGGACACTATACCTATGGCTACACCTTC. Amino acids: CASSEAGHYTYGYTF. This chain uses TRBV6-1 with TRBJ1-2; a weak D match, TRBD1 (5 bases). CDR1 and CDR2 from the germline V gene are MNHNS and SASEGT. The ends were cut back, 3 bases at V and 4 bases at J, with 15 bases in the middle. This CDR3 region has 15 residues.

This chain connects TRBV5-1 to TRBJ1-2; D may be TRBD1 (5 bases). The V end lost 1 base, the J end lost 8 bases, and 9 bases lay between the germline ends. The CDR3 consists of 12 residues. Germline loops: CDR1 SGHRS, CDR2 YFSETQ. The CDR3 spells CASSLQGRGYTF. CDR3 sequence (DNA): TGCGCCAGCAGCTTGCAGGGTAGGGGCTACACCTTC.

This chain joins TRBV27 and TRBJ1-5; 11 nucleotides match TRBD1. Germline V gene data show CDR1 as MNHEY and CDR2 as SMNVEV (reference sequence). The CDR3 is 14 amino acids. Trimming cost V 9 bases and J 7 bases; bases outside gene matches: 8. The CDR3 loop reads CASAGQGARQPQHF. In DNA, the CDR3 is TGTGCCAGTGCCGGACAGGGGGCAAGGCAGCCCCAGCATTTT.

The genes are TRBV11-3 and TRBJ1-1; D is uncertain. The CDR3 has 14 residues. The V end was cut by 1 base, the J end by 2 bases, with 8 bases between. Germline values: CDR1 SGHNT, CDR2 YENEEA. This CDR3 is CASSLGGFNTEAFF. Written as DNA, the CDR3 is TGTGCCAGCAGCTTAGGGGGATTCAACACTGAAGCTTTCTTT.

This chain uses TRBV27 with TRBJ1-4, with D tentatively TRBD1 (6 bases). The CDR3 extends over 13 amino acids. The V end was cut by 5 bases, the J end by 8 bases, with 12 bases between. Germline V lookup: CDR1 MNHEY, CDR2 SMNVEV (reference sequence). CDR3 in amino acids: CASSPRTEEKLFF. In nucleotides, the CDR3 is TGTGCCAGCAGTCCCCGGACAGAGGAAAAACTGTTTTTT.

The chain carries TRBV11-3 and TRBJ1-1; D is unclear. CDR3 size: 13 residues. Between the trimmed V and J ends, which lost 1 base and 4 bases, there was a span of 7 bases. The germline gives CDR1 SGHNT, CDR2 YENEEA. In DNA, the CDR3 is TGTGCCAGCAGCTTAGGGGAGCTCACTGAAGCTTTCTTT. Its translation: CASSLGELTEAFF.

The chain joins TRBV6-6 to TRBJ1-6, with TRBD1 as a possible D gene (5 bases). The V end was cut by 4 bases, the J end by 7 bases, with 11 bases between. The CDR3 covers 14 residues. Germline V gene sequence: CDR1 MNHNY, CDR2 SVGAGI (reference sequence). This chain's CDR3 is CASSSAGRNSPLHF. The CDR3 DNA reads TGTGCCAGCAGTTCGGCAGGGAGAAATTCACCCCTCCACTTT.

V gene TRBV6-5 combines with J gene TRBJ1-6, with 10 bases identical to TRBD1. The CDR3 is 14 amino acids. Looked up from germline, CDR1 is MNHEY and CDR2 is SVGAGI. The V gene end was trimmed by 8 bases and the J gene end by 6 bases; junction bases not matched to a gene: 4. The CDR3 is CASCRDRGNSPLHF. CDR3 nucleotides: TGTGCCAGCTGCCGGGACAGGGGTAATTCACCCCTCCACTTT.

This clone was counted once. The chain is built from TRBV2 and TRBJ2-5; D tentatively fits TRBD1 or TRBD2 (5 bases each). V shed 4 bases and J shed 5 bases, with 11 bases lying between them. The CDR3 runs 13 residues. Germline V lookup: CDR1 SNHLY, CDR2 FYNNEI. The CDR3 DNA follows: TGTGCCAGCAGTGCGGGACGCGTTGAGACCCAGTACTTC. Translation: CASSAGRVETQYF.

The V gene is TRBV6-5, the J gene TRBJ1-5, with no clear D. The CDR3 is made up of 15 amino acids. Trimming pared 8 bases from V and 3 bases from J, leaving 17 bases between. CDR1 and CDR2 from the germline V gene are MNHEY and SVGAGI. The CDR3 region has the DNA TGTGCCAGCCGCTCCGGTACTCTACTCAATCAGCCCCAGCATTTT. This encodes CASRSGTLLNQPQHF.

The chain links TRBV7-2 to TRBJ1-5; 9 positions match TRBD1. Germline CDR1 reads SGHTA; CDR2 reads FQGNSA. The CDR3 is 14 residues long. Losses at the gene ends were 2 bases for V and 8 bases for J; bases not matched to a gene: 4. The DNA for the CDR3 is TGTGCCAGCAGCTTAACAGGGGGCTCCGAGCCCCAGCATTTT. Translating it yields CASSLTGGSEPQHF.

This clone counts as medium-sized. V usage is TRBV7-8 and J usage is TRBJ1-2; TRBD1 matches 8 bases. Unmatched junction bases numbered 19, after V lost 3 bases and J lost 7 bases. CDR3 length: 18 residues. Germline CDR1 reads SGHVS; CDR2 reads FQNEAQ. As DNA, the CDR3 is TGTGCCAGCAGCTTCATTCCAGGGGGCGCGATTTTCACCCGTGGCTACACCTTC. Translation: CASSFIPGGAIFTRGYTF.

The chain has TRBV14 and TRBJ2-4; 9 positions agree with TRBD1. V shed 1 base and J 0 bases; nucleotides not matched to a gene: 13. The CDR3 spans 20 residues. The germline V gene has CDR1 SGHDN and CDR2 FVKESK. The DNA of the CDR3 is TGTGCCAGCAGCCAAGGGCCGGGACAGGGCACCAAAATAGCCAAAAACATTCAGTACTTC. It specifies CASSQGPGQGTKIAKNIQYF.

Details on this clone: A junction end diverges from the germline sequence, so it may reflect a read error. V gene TRBV28 combines with J gene TRBJ2-7, with 7 bases lining up with TRBD2. Germline V gene lookup returns CDR1 MDHEN and CDR2 SYDVKM. The CDR3 runs to 12 residues. CDR3 bases: TGTGCCAGCAGTATTAGCGGGTACGGGCAGTACTTC. Its translation is CASSISGYGQYF.